This TCR beta chain appears in the sequencing data of a study of T cells in Graves' hyperthyroidism and ophthalmopathy (dated by TCRdb to between 2019 and 2020). Study-wide context: Peripheral blood was collected at initial diagnosis, before any treatment. To identify TCR V-J signatures that set the groups apart, the researchers used a discovery cohort of 100 patients, made up of around 42 with Graves' ophthalmopathy and about 59 with stable Graves' hyperthyroidism. Whether ophthalmopathy could be predicted prospectively was tested in an independent validation cohort made up of approximately 19 hyperthyroidism patients plus 17 patients who later progressed to ophthalmopathy. For training and testing, the 100 or so patients in the discovery cohort were randomly divided in a 7:3 ratio. Thyroid tissue and blood T-cell repertoires from several Graves' hyperthyroidism patients were also compared in the study. After sampling, hyperthyroidism patients received methimazole starting at 30 mg daily, and ophthalmopathy patients received high-dose intravenous methylprednisolone. The paper describes TCR Vbeta CDR3 sequencing of fewer than 150 peripheral blood samples, made up of 43 ophthalmopathy patients, around 78 hyperthyroidism patients and around 17 progressor patients. Here is what the overall study found, with its caveats: In validation, the model predicted progression to ophthalmopathy a median of roughly 6.1 months before onset, with roughly 70% sensitivity and just under 75% specificity. Most expanded thyroid clonotypes (frequency above 0.001) were also found in blood, which suggests that blood repertoires may mirror thyroid immune responses. No statistical method was used to set the sample size in advance, and investigators knew the group allocation. In cross-validation, a model built on a 13 V-J signature told ophthalmopathy apart from stable hyperthyroidism with about 90% sensitivity and roughly 82% specificity, and in testing the same model reached 80%/75%.

The germline V gene supplies CDR1 MNHEY and CDR2 SVGEGT. Including cysteine and phenylalanine, the CDR3 has 16 amino acids. Only the CDR3 DNA is retained, 48 bases long and in frame from the first base. V gives up 5 bases and J gives up 2 bases, and the segment between their germline ends measures 19 bases. This clonotype was seen repeatedly, ten times or more. Its antigen remains unidentified. Per-base quality was not reported, and no clone a single base away is much larger than it. Hyperthyroidism patients were aged 18 to 65 years and newly diagnosed, with disease duration of less than 2 months. Any patient with an uncontrolled infection, another autoimmune disease, pregnancy or lactation was excluded. Diagnoses relied on clinical symptoms, serum thyroxine and TRAb, thyroid ultrasound and orbital computed tomography. For progressor patients, blood was drawn at the first diagnosis of hyperthyroidism, before any ophthalmopathy symptoms had appeared. Ficoll-Paque density gradient centrifugation was used to isolate PBMCs from around 9.1 ml of fresh peripheral blood. Progressor patients were first diagnosed with Graves' hyperthyroidism and then developed ophthalmopathy during follow-up. Total RNA was extracted with Trizol reagent, and quality was checked on an Agilent 2100 Bioanalyzer.

The TCR beta CDR3 regions were amplified from the RNA transcripts. For the first round of RT-PCR on the TCR CDR3, the HTBI primer set was used together with the Qiagen OneStep RT-PCR kit. A second multiplex PCR round built the libraries, followed by size selection and purification. The libraries were sequenced on an Illumina HiSeq2000 using paired-end 100 bp reads. The published analysis was carried out like this. SOAPnuke was used to process the raw data, removing reads that contained adapters or uncalled bases, had a mean Phred below 15, or lacked an exact match to the constant primer or identifier. High-quality paired reads were merged with COPE v1.2.5, and unique nucleotide sequences were defined as clonotypes. MiTCR v1.1 was used to align clonotypes to the IMGT TRBV, TRBD and TRBJ reference segments. Analysis was restricted to V-J combinations with a frequency above 0.0001, which covered roughly 99% of repertoires. A TCS score was defined as the ratio of F50 (clonal expansion) to E x V (chaos), with BLOSUM62-based TCRdist applied between CDR3 peptides within each V-J. Welch's t-statistics and random forest reduced roughly 500 V-J features to 13, which were used in a naive Bayes classifier (R e1071). The public reads were run again by TCRdb, first through fastp at Q25 and then through MiXCR, and only productive beta chains were kept. Records with the same CDR3 protein are collapsed into one entry carrying the most frequent genes and DNA. These V and J calls rely on TCRdb rather than the paper's analysis. The sample records around 340,000 distinct CDR3 sequences, about a sixth of which are singletons. In total, the top ten clones hold around a third of the sample.

This receptor was obtained from a woman under 40 with Graves' hyperthyroidism that later progressed to Graves' ophthalmopathy. The rearranged segments are TRBV6-2 or TRBV6-3 and TRBJ2-7; too little of a D gene remains to name it. The sequenced sample was blood. This receptor has the CDR3 CASSGDLSAPPYEQYF. The nucleotides are TGTGCCAGCAGTGGGGATCTTTCTGCTCCCCCCTACGAGCAGTACTTC.